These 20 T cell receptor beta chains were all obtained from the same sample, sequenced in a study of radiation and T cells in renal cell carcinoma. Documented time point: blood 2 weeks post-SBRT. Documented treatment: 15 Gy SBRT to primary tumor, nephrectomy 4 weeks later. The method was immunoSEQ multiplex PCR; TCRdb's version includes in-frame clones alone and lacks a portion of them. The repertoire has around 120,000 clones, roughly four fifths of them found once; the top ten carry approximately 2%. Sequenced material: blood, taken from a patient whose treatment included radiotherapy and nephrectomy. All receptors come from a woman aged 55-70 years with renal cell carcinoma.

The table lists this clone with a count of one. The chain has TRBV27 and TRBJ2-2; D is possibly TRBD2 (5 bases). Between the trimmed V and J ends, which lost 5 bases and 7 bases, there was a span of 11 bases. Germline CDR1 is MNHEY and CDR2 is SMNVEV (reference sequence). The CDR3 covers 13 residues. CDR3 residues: CASSLTRDGELFF. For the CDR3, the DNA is TGTGCCAGCAGTCTTACACGGGACGGGGAGCTGTTTTTT.

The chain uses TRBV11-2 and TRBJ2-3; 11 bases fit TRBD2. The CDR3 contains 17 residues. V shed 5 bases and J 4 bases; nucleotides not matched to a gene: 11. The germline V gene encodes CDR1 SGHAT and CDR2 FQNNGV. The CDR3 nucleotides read TGTGCCAGCAGCCTCCGGGAACTAGCGGGAGTGGCAGATACGCAGTATTTT. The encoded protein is CASSLRELAGVADTQYF.

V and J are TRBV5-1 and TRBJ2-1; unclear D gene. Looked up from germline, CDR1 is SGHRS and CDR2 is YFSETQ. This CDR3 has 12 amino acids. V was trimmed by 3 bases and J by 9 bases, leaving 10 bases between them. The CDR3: CASSSSVAEQFF. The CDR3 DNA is TGCGCCAGCAGCTCCTCGGTTGCTGAGCAGTTCTTC.

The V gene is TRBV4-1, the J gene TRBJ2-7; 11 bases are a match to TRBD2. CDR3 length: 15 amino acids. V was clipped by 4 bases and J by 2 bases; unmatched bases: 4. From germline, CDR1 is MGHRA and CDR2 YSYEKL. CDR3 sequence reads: CASSLGLAATYEQYF. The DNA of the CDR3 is TGCGCCAGCAGCCTGGGACTAGCGGCAACCTACGAGCAGTACTTC.

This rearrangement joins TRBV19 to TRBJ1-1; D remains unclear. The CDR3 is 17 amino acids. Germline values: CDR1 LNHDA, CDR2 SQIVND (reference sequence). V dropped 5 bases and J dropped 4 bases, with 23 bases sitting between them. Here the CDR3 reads CASSPVDAAIMSTEAFF. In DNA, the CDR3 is TGTGCCAGTAGTCCCGTGGACGCGGCGATAATGAGCACTGAAGCTTTCTTT.

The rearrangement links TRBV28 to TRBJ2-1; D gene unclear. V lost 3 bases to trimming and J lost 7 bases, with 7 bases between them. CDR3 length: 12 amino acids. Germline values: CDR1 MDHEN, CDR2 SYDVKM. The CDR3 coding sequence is TGTGCCAGCAGTTTTAGAAGGAATGAGCAGTTCTTC. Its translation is CASSFRRNEQFF.

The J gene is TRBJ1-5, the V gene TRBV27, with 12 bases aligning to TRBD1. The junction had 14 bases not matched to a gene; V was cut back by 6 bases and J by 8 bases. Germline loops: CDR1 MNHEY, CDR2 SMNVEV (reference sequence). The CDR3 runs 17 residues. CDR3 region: CASSYSSGTGGAEPQHF. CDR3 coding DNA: TGTGCCAGCAGCTATAGTTCCGGGACAGGGGGCGCGGAGCCCCAGCATTTT.

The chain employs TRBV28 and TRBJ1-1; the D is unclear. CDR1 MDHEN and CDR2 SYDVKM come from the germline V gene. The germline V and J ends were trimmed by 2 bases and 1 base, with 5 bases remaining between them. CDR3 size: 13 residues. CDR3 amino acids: CASSLRSNTEAFF. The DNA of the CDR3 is TGTGCCAGCAGTTTACGGTCGAACACTGAAGCTTTCTTT.

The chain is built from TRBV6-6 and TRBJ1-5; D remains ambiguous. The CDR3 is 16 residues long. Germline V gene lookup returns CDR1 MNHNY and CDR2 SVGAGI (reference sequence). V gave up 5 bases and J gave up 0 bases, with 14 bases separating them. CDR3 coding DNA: TGTGCCAGCAGTCTCGACCCGAGCTATAGCAATCAGCCCCAGCATTTT. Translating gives CASSLDPSYSNQPQHF.

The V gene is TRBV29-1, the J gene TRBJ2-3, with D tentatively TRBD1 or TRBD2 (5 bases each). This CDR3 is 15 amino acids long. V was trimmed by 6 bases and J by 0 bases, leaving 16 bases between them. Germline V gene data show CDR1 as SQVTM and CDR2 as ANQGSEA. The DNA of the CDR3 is TGCAGCGTGTGTTATGGGGGTACTAGCACAGATACGCAGTATTTT. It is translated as CSVCYGGTSTDTQYF.

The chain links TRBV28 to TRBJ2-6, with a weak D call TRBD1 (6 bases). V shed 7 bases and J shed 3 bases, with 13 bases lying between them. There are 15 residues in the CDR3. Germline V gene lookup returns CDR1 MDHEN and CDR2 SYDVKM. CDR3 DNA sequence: TGTGCCAGCATGATGGGGGCAGATGGGGCCAACGTCCTGACTTTC. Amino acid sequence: CASMMGADGANVLTF.

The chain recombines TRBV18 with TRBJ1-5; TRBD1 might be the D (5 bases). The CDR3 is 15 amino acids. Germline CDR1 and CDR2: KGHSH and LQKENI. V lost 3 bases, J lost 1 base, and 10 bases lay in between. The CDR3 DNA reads TGTGCCAGCTCACCGGGGGGGTTGAGCAATCAGCCCCAGCATTTT. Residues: CASSPGGLSNQPQHF.

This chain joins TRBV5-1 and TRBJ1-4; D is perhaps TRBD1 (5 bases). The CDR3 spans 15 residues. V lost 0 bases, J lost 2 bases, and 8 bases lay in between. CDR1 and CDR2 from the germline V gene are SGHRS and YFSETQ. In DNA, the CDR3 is TGCGCCAGCAGCTTGGCCCGGGGGACTAATGAAAAACTGTTTTTT. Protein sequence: CASSLARGTNEKLFF.

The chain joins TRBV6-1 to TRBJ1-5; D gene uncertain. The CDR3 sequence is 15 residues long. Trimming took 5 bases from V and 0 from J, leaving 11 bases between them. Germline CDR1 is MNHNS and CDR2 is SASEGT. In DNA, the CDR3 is TGTGCCAGCAGTCCGGACCCTTATAGCAATCAGCCCCAGCATTTT. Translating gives CASSPDPYSNQPQHF.

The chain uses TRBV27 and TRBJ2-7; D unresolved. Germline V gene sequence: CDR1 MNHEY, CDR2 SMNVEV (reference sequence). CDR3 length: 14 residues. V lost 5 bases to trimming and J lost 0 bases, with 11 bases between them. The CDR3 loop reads CASSANLLSYEQYF. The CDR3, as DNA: TGTGCCAGCAGTGCGAACTTACTCTCCTACGAGCAGTACTTC.

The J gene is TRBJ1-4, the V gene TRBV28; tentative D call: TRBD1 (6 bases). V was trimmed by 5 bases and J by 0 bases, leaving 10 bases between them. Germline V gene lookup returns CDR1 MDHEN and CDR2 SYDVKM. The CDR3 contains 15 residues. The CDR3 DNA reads TGTGCCAGCAGTCCTAAGGGGGCAACTAATGAAAAACTGTTTTTT. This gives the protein CASSPKGATNEKLFF.

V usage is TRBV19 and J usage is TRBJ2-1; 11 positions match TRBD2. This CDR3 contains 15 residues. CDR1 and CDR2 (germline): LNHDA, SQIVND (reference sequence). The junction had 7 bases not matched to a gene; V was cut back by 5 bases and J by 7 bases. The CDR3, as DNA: TGTGCCAGTAGTCCTACTAGCGGGAGAGAGAATGAGCAGTTCTTC. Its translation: CASSPTSGRENEQFF.

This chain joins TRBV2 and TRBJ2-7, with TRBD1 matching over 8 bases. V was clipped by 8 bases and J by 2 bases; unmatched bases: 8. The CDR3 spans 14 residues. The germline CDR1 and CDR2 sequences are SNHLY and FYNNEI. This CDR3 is CASGKQDRAYEQYF. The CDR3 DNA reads TGTGCCAGCGGGAAACAGGACAGGGCCTACGAGCAGTACTTC.

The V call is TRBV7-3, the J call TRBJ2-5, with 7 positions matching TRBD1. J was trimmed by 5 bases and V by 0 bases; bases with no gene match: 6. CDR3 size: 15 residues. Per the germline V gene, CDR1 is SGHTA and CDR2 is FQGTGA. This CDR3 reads CASSLTGGGGETQYF. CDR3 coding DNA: TGTGCCAGCAGCTTAACAGGGGGCGGTGGGGAGACCCAGTACTTC.

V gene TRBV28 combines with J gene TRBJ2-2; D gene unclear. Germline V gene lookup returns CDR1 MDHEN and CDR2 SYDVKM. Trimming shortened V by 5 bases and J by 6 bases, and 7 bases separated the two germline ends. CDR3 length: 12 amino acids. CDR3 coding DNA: TGTGCCAGCAGTGGATCCCCCGGGGAGCTGTTTTTT. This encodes CASSGSPGELFF.